The source of this T cell receptor beta chain is a study of blood T cell repertoires in COVID-19 (dated by TCRdb to the early 2020s). At the level of the whole study: Samples from collaborators originated in the United States, Italy and Spain and spanned both the acute and convalescent phases of COVID-19. The prospective study material was composed of cDNA or gDNA derived from T cells, B-cell-depleted T cells, or PBMCs. Subjects who had been exposed to COVID-19, were actively infected with it, or had recovered from it provided the deeply sampled blood TCRbeta repertoires that made up the dataset. The repertoires were released in a freely available public database meant as a resource for research on the immune response to SARS-CoV-2. Samples were obtained from the ongoing ImmuneRACE study (first 160 participants) and from some 1,300 subjects provided by 6 global collaborators. Nearly every sample came with metadata listing a de-identified subject ID, COVID-19 status, age in years and sex. HLA class I and class II types, where available, came from metadata supplied by the sample provider rather than from assay-based typing. The study at large found these results: The amount of clinical and demographic metadata varied by source and participant and was provided uncurated.

On this clone: There is no known antigen for this receptor. One base away there is no much larger clone; base qualities are not given.

Each collaborating institution followed its own protocols to collect whole blood in K2EDTA tubes. Collaborator samples were shipped for TCRbeta analysis as frozen whole blood, isolated PBMCs, or DNA extracted from either sample type. The immunoSEQ Assay, a bias-controlled multiplex PCR, was used to amplify TCRbeta CDR3 regions from genomic DNA. Processing in the source paper ran as follows. Nucleated cell counts per sample were estimated from amplification of reference gene primers within the assay. Sequence reads were collapsed and filtered to measure the absolute abundance of every unique TCRbeta CDR3 rearrangement. For each sample, productive Simpson clonality was calculated as the square root of Simpson's diversity index over productive rearrangements. TCRdb limited this immuneACCESS table to in-frame rearrangements with V and J called. A share of clones is missing; checked studies link under half to unresolved V genes, and the rest is unexplained. The V and J calls and clone size were taken over from that table, and D and trimming were inferred from the DNA. In all, the sample holds hundreds of thousands of clones, and about 91% of those were seen once. The ten largest make up over 1.1% of the sample.

This TCR was sampled from a man of 80 years or more with acute or convalescent COVID-19. Source material: peripheral blood.

The nucleotide sequence is TGTGCCAGCAGCTTGGGGCATAGGGGGAGGGGAGAGACCCAGTACTTC. It codes for CASSLGHRGRGETQYF. Recombination connected TRBV7-2 to TRBJ2-5; TRBD2 is a weak D gene call, 7 bases matching. The CDR3 holds 16 amino acids from the cysteine to the phenylalanine. This entry keeps only the CDR3 DNA: 48 bases, framed from base 1. V sheds 3 bases and J sheds 4 bases, leaving 18 bases between their ends. CDR1 SGHTA and CDR2 FQGNSA were looked up in the germline V gene.